The entry below describes one T cell receptor beta chain. Its specificity is unknown. This entry belongs to a study of cytomegalovirus exposure and HLA in healthy donors. Background on the study: Among about 179 million T cells, an earlier analysis found roughly 100 million unique TCR beta sequences. Among a few hundred genotyped donors, around 80% fell in the Caucasian-associated ancestry cluster.

A multiplex PCR was run with 60 Vbeta primers and 13 Jbeta primers. Repertoires were generated with immunoSEQ multiplex PCR, while TCRdb's copy carries only in-frame clones and drops some. The table lists some 130,000 clones, 80% of them singletons. Findings of the study overall: Prior analysis indicated that the majority of TCR beta V segments exhibited productivity approximately 87% or approximately 30% of the time.

Germline V gene data show CDR1 as SGHDN and CDR2 as FVKESK. The CDR3 extends over 19 amino acids. The J segment lost 6 bases and the V segment lost 0 bases, leaving 15 bases of the junction unmatched. The sequence derives from a woman aged 35 to 49 in good health and CMV-seronegative. Sequencing was carried out using PBMCs. V gene TRBV14 combines with J gene TRBJ2-1, with 9 bases aligning to TRBD2. The CDR3 nucleotides are TGTGCCAGCAGCCAAGAGCCCGGGACTAGCAGCAGTATCGGCAATGAGCAGTTCTTC. This gives the protein CASSQEPGTSSSIGNEQFF.